The T cell receptor (beta chain) described here comes from a study of beta chain features in type 1 diabetes. Study as a whole: Patients were similar to healthy donors in age and gender (as well as in cell yields).

Whole-study results and caveats: Type 1 diabetes patients had TCRB CDR3s that were shorter (moderately but significantly so) in all four CD4+ subsets.

Investigators reverse transcribed all isolated RNA, so they sequenced expressed TCRB transcripts. Repertoires were generated with immunoSEQ multiplex PCR, while TCRdb's copy carries only in-frame clones and drops some. Of more than 55,000 clones listed, 52% are singletons. This CDR3 is 15 amino acids long. V was pared by 5 bases and J by 8 bases, with 21 bases between. The germline V gene has CDR1 LNHDA and CDR2 SQIVND (reference sequence). Of note for this clone: Its specificity is not known.

Source material: Tregs from blood. This sequence originates from a woman aged 35 to 49 with type 1 diabetes. The rearrangement uses TRBV19 and TRBJ1-2, with D perhaps TRBD1 (6 bases). The chain's CDR3 is CASSPWDILTRGYTF. Here the CDR3 DNA reads TGTGCCAGTAGTCCCTGGGACATCCTTACCCGCGGCTACACCTTC.